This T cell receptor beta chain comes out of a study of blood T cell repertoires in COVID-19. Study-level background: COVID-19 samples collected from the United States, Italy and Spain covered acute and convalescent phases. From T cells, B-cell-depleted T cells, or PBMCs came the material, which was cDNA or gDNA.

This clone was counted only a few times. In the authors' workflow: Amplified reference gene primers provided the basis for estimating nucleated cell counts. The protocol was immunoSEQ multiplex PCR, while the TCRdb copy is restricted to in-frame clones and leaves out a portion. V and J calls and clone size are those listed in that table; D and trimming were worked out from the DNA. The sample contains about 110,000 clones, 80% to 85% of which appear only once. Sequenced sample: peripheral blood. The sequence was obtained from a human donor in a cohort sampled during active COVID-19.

The DNA for the CDR3 is TGTGCCAGTTGGGAGAATTCACCCCTCCACTTT. This gives the protein CASWENSPLHF. The J gene is TRBJ1-6, the V gene TRBV6-5; D gene unclear. Between the trimmed V and J ends, which lost 9 bases and 7 bases, there was a span of 7 bases. Germline V CDR1 and CDR2: MNHEY, SVGAGI. The CDR3 is 11 amino acids.